One and the same sample provided the 29 T cell receptor beta chains below, sequenced in a study of T cells after yellow fever vaccination. TCRdb fed the 5' RACE reads into MiXCR, producing one record per CDR3 protein. The profile shows about 74,000 distinct CDR3 sequences, approximately 6.5% of them singletons. The source was CD8+ T cells sorted from PBMCs, collected around 5 days after the first yellow fever vaccination. These receptors originate from a man aged 18 to 35 who received the YFV17D yellow fever vaccine.

The chain employs TRBV7-8 and TRBJ2-7; TRBD2 matches at 12 bases. The V gene end was trimmed by 2 bases and the J gene end by 7 bases; junction bases not matched to a gene: 3. The CDR3 loop spans 14 amino acids. Germline CDR1 SGHVS, CDR2 FQNEAQ. CDR3: CASSLLAGGLEQYF. The CDR3 DNA reads as TGTGCCAGCAGCTTACTAGCGGGGGGGCTGGAGCAGTACTTC.

This clonotype was observed a handful of times. The CDR3 bases are TGCGCCAGCAGCCATATGACGCAGGGGCACACTGAAGCTTTCTTT. Translation: CASSHMTQGHTEAFF. V usage is TRBV4-1 and J usage is TRBJ1-1; perhaps TRBD1 as D (6 bases). This CDR3 has 15 residues. V lost 3 bases, J lost 3 bases, and 14 bases lay in between. Germline V lookup: CDR1 MGHRA, CDR2 YSYEKL.

This clonotype was seen only a few times. The chain links TRBV5-4 to TRBJ1-3, with D unclear. Germline V gene sequence: CDR1 SGHNT, CDR2 YYREEE (reference sequence). With 3 bases removed from V and 1 base from J, the gap between germline ends came to 11 bases. The CDR3 sequence is 15 residues long. CDR3 nucleotide sequence: TGTGCCAGCAGCTGGGGTGGGGAATCTGGAAACACCATATATTTT. Residues: CASSWGGESGNTIYF.

This clonotype turned up a few times. This chain links TRBV19 with TRBJ1-1; D call uncertain. Germline lookup yields CDR1 LNHDA and CDR2 SQIVND (reference sequence). V was trimmed by 8 bases and J by 6 bases, leaving 10 bases between them. This CDR3 comprises 11 residues. The CDR3: CASLRSAEAFF. CDR3 sequence (DNA): TGTGCCAGTCTTAGGTCGGCTGAAGCTTTCTTT.

This chain links TRBV12-3 or TRBV12-4 with TRBJ2-1, with TRBD2 identical over 11 bases. Trimming cost V 3 bases and J 0 bases; bases outside gene matches: 7. This CDR3 has 18 amino acids. CDR3 DNA: TGTGCCAGCAGTTTTAGGCTAGCGGGGGGTCACTCCTACAATGAGCAGTTCTTC. Amino acid sequence: CASSFRLAGGHSYNEQFF.

There are many counts of this clonotype. This chain uses TRBV11-1 with TRBJ1-2; 7 positions match TRBD1. There are 19 residues in the CDR3. Losses at the gene ends were 1 base for V and 4 bases for J; bases not matched to a gene: 18. Germline V gene sequence: CDR1 SGHAT, CDR2 FQDESV (reference sequence). CDR3 residues: CASSLGIMRIQGSVYGYTF. The CDR3 nucleotides are TGTGCCAGCAGCTTAGGAATAATGAGAATACAGGGGTCGGTCTATGGCTACACCTTC.

This clonotype was counted only a few times. The CDR3 sequence is CASSLEAGGVGELFF. As DNA, the CDR3 is TGTGCCAGCAGCTTGGAAGCGGGGGGCGTCGGGGAGCTGTTTTTT. The chain employs TRBV5-8 and TRBJ2-2, with 9 nucleotides matching TRBD2. CDR3 length: 15 amino acids. After removal of 0 bases from V and 7 bases from J, the junction contained 4 bases not matched to a gene. CDR1 and CDR2 from the germline V gene are SGHTS and YDEGEE.

V is TRBV7-9 and J is TRBJ2-2; no reliable D call. With 5 bases removed from V and 7 bases from J, the gap between germline ends came to 11 bases. This CDR3 region has 13 residues. Germline CDR1 reads SEHNR; CDR2 reads FQNEAQ (reference sequence). CDR3 nucleotides: TGTGCCAGCAGCCCCGGTGGTTTCGGGGAGCTGTTTTTT. Translating gives CASSPGGFGELFF.

Only a few counts were recorded for this clonotype. V usage is TRBV5-4 and J usage is TRBJ2-7; TRBD2 might be the D (7 bases). This CDR3 region has 15 residues. Germline CDR1 and CDR2: SGHNT and YYREEE (reference sequence). Trimming stripped 0 bases from V and 3 bases from J, with 13 bases between. Written as DNA, the CDR3 is TGTGCCAGCAGCTTGGCGGCGGGGGCGGACTACGAGCAGTACTTC. Translation gives CASSLAAGADYEQYF.

This clonotype was observed a few times. This chain links TRBV27 with TRBJ2-6; D not certain. The CDR3 is 15 residues long. Trimming removed 5 bases from V and 12 bases from J, with 20 bases in between. CDR1 and CDR2 from the germline V gene are MNHEY and SMNVEV (reference sequence). CDR3 loop: CASSTTLGLNGVLTF. DNA of the CDR3: TGTGCCAGCAGTACTACCCTAGGGCTTAATGGCGTCCTGACTTTC.

The chain employs TRBV28 and TRBJ2-7; D unclear. This CDR3 region has 13 residues. In germline, CDR1 is MDHEN, CDR2 SYDVKM. The V gene lost 6 bases and the J gene lost 4 bases, with 13 bases spanning the gap. The CDR3 region has the DNA TGTGCCAGCAGATTGCAGACCGGGTACGAGCAGTACGTC. Amino acid sequence: CASRLQTGYEQYV.

This clonotype was detected ten times or more. The chain carries TRBV4-3 and TRBJ2-5; 10 positions match TRBD1. The CDR3 has 18 amino acids. The germline gives CDR1 LGHNA, CDR2 YSLEER. V lost 0 bases to trimming and J lost 5 bases; unmatched junction nucleotides: 12. CDR3 amino acids: CASSQEGPPTGGWETQYF. CDR3 nucleotides: TGCGCCAGCAGCCAAGAAGGGCCCCCGACAGGGGGCTGGGAGACCCAGTACTTC.

The rearrangement links TRBV6-2 or TRBV6-3 to TRBJ2-7, with D tentatively TRBD1 (6 bases). Germline V gene sequence: CDR1 MNHEY, CDR2 SVGEGT. CDR3 length: 15 residues. The V end was cut by 5 bases, the J end by 3 bases, with 17 bases between. The CDR3 reads CASSPYRELIYEQYV. The CDR3 DNA is TGTGCCAGCAGTCCCTACAGGGAGCTGATCTACGAGCAGTACGTC.

This chain links TRBV15 with TRBJ2-5, with 7 bases that match TRBD2. Germline CDR1 is LNHNV and CDR2 is YYDKDF (reference sequence). The CDR3 is made up of 16 amino acids. V shed 1 base, J shed 5 bases, and the junction held 10 bases outside the gene matches. The CDR3 region has the DNA TGTGCCACCAGCAGAGGAGGTAGCGGGCGTAGGGAGACCCAGTACTTC. This encodes CATSRGGSGRRETQYF. The entire variable domain, with the rest obtained from reference TRBV15 and TRBJ2-5, is as follows: DAMVIQNPRYQVTQFGKPVTLSCSQTLNHNVMYWYQQKSSQAPKLLFHYYDKDFNNEADTPDNFQSRRPNTSFCFLDIRSPGLGDTAMYLCATSRGGSGRRETQYFGPGTRLLVL.

The chain recombines TRBV6-1 with TRBJ1-1; TRBD1 aligns across 11 bases. Per germline, CDR1 MNHNS and CDR2 SASEGT. The V segment lost 6 bases and the J segment 6 bases; nucleotides outside the gene matches: 9. This CDR3 is 15 amino acids long. CDR3 coding DNA: TGTGCCAGCAGGGGACAGGGGGTTGCTATTTCTGAAGCTTTCTTT. Its protein product is CASRGQGVAISEAFF.

This clonotype was counted at least ten times. The rearrangement uses TRBV12-3 or TRBV12-4 and TRBJ2-1, with TRBD2 identical over 14 bases. The ends lost 3 bases at V and 0 bases at J; junction bases unmatched: 13. CDR3 length equals 21 residues. The CDR3 bases are TGTGCCAGCAGTTTTAATTGGGGGACTAGCGGGGGACAAAGCTCCTACAATGAGCAGTTCTTC. Its protein is CASSFNWGTSGGQSSYNEQFF.

V and J are TRBV7-9 and TRBJ2-5, with D hard to call. The V end lost 1 base, the J end lost 3 bases, and 6 bases lay between the germline ends. The CDR3 loop spans 13 amino acids. The germline gives CDR1 SEHNR, CDR2 FQNEAQ (reference sequence). The CDR3 is CASSLGTEETQYF. CDR3 nucleotide sequence: TGTGCCAGCAGCTTAGGAACAGAAGAGACCCAGTACTTC.

This clonotype has more than one count but fewer than ten. This chain uses TRBV5-6 with TRBJ2-2, with 9 nucleotides matching TRBD1. V dropped 3 bases and J dropped 5; count of bases not matched to a gene: 8. The CDR3 sequence is 16 residues long. Per the germline V gene, CDR1 is SGHDT and CDR2 is YYEEEE. The DNA for the CDR3 is TGTGCCAGCAGCTGGGCCGACAGGGGGAAGACCGGGGAGCTGTTTTTT. It translates to CASSWADRGKTGELFF.

This clonotype appeared a few times. The V and J genes are TRBV7-2 and TRBJ2-3; the D gene is possibly TRBD1 (6 bases). Germline CDR1 reads SGHTA; CDR2 reads FQGNSA. The CDR3 extends over 14 amino acids. V lost 5 bases to trimming and J lost 2 bases, with 11 bases between them. The CDR3 DNA reads TGTGCCAGCAGCCCCGGACAGAACACAGATACGCAGTATTTT. Translated: CASSPGQNTDTQYF.

This chain uses TRBV7-9 with TRBJ2-7; 8 positions match TRBD1. The CDR3 spans 15 residues. Germline V lookup: CDR1 SEHNR, CDR2 FQNEAQ (reference sequence). With 5 bases clipped from V and 4 bases from J, the junction kept 10 bases outside the gene matches. Here the CDR3 reads CASSLNGQGLYEQYF. Here the CDR3 DNA reads TGTGCCAGCAGCCTTAACGGACAGGGTCTATACGAGCAGTACTTC.

This clonotype has just a few counts. The rearrangement uses TRBV19 and TRBJ2-5; 7 bases fit TRBD1. Germline V gene lookup returns CDR1 LNHDA and CDR2 SQIVND (reference sequence). V shed 4 bases, J shed 2 bases, and the junction held 7 bases outside the gene matches. The CDR3 is made up of 15 amino acids. DNA for the CDR3: TGTGCCAGTAGTACTTGGGACAGCCGTCAAGAGACCCAGTACTTC. Residues: CASSTWDSRQETQYF.

This clonotype showed up just a few times. V is TRBV4-1 and J is TRBJ1-2; tentatively, D is TRBD1 (6 bases). V was cut by 0 bases and J by 2 bases, with 13 bases left in between. The germline V gene has CDR1 MGHRA and CDR2 YSYEKL. CDR3 length equals 16 residues. CDR3 DNA sequence: TGCGCCAGCAGCCAAGAAACGGGGGCGCCCAACTATGGCTACACCTTC. Residues: CASSQETGAPNYGYTF.

This clonotype was picked up a small number of times. The rearrangement joins TRBV6-2 or TRBV6-3 to TRBJ1-1; no reliable D call. Germline CDR1 is MNHEY and CDR2 is SVGEGT. This CDR3 has 15 residues. Trimming removed 0 bases at V and 5 bases at J, with 13 bases between. CDR3 protein: CASSYSPELWTEAFF. CDR3 DNA: TGTGCCAGCAGTTACTCTCCGGAGTTGTGGACTGAAGCTTTCTTT.

This clonotype was counted many times. DNA of the CDR3: TGTGCCAGTAGTAAATGGGACCGACTGGGCCCGAACACTGAAGCTTTCTTT. Its translation is CASSKWDRLGPNTEAFF. The rearrangement joins TRBV19 to TRBJ1-1; the D gene is possibly TRBD1 (5 bases). CDR1 is LNHDA, CDR2 SQIVND, per germline (reference sequence). V dropped 4 bases and J dropped 1 base, with 19 bases sitting between them. The CDR3 extends over 17 amino acids.

V and J are TRBV6-1 and TRBJ2-1, with D possibly TRBD1 on 6 matching bases. V was pared by 5 bases and J by 4 bases, with 12 bases between. The germline V gene has CDR1 MNHNS and CDR2 SASEGT. The CDR3 sequence is 14 residues long. CDR3 DNA sequence: TGTGCCAGCAGTCGGGGACAAGAGTACAATGAGCAGTTCTTC. It yields the protein CASSRGQEYNEQFF.

This clonotype appeared many times. The chain uses TRBV12-3 or TRBV12-4 and TRBJ2-3; 9 bases agree with TRBD2. J gave up 2 bases and V 6 bases, and 9 bases lay outside the gene matches. This CDR3 contains 16 residues. The CDR3 is CASSPSGTSNTDTQYF. The CDR3 DNA is TGTGCCAGCAGCCCTTCCGGGACTAGCAACACAGATACGCAGTATTTT.

This clonotype occurred many times. The chain links TRBV5-1 to TRBJ2-7; D gene uncertain. The V end was cut by 2 bases, the J end by 3 bases, with 9 bases between. The CDR3 length is 13 residues. The germline V gene encodes CDR1 SGHRS and CDR2 YFSETQ. CDR3 residues: CASSLKTGYEQYF. CDR3 nucleotides: TGCGCCAGCAGCTTAAAGACTGGCTACGAGCAGTACTTC.

This clonotype was observed many times. J is TRBJ1-3 and V is TRBV4-3; a possible D gene is TRBD1 (5 bases). The ends were cut back, 2 bases at V and 0 bases at J, with 8 bases in the middle. The CDR3 sequence is 15 residues long. CDR1 is LGHNA and CDR2 is YSLEER in the germline V gene. CDR3 loop: CASSQNRLSGNTIYF. CDR3 DNA: TGCGCCAGCAGCCAAAACAGGCTCTCTGGAAACACCATATATTTT.

CDR3 nucleotides: TGTGCCAGCAGTGGATACTACAGGGACGGCAATCAGCCCCAGCATTTT. Translation gives CASSGYYRDGNQPQHF. The chain employs TRBV6-1 and TRBJ1-5; tentatively, D is TRBD1 (6 bases). The CDR3 has 16 residues. The V end lost 4 bases, the J end lost 2 bases, and 15 bases lay between the germline ends. The germline V gene encodes CDR1 MNHNS and CDR2 SASEGT.